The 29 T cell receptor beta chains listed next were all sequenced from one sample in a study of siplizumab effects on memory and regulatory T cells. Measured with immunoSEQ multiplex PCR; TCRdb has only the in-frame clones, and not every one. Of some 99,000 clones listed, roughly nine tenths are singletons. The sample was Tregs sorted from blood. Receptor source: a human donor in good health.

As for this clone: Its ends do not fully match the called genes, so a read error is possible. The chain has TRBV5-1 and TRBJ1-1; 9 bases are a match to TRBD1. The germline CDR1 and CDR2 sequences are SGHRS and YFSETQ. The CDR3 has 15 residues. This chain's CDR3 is CASSLTGTGNSEAFF. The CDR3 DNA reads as TGCGCCAGCAGCTTGACCGGGACAGGGAACTCTGAAGCTTTCTTT.

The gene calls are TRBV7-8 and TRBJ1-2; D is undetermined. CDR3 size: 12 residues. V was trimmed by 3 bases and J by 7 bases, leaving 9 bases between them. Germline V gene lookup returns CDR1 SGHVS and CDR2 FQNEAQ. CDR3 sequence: CASSFALGGYTF. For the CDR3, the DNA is TGTGCCAGCAGCTTCGCCCTGGGTGGCTACACCTTC. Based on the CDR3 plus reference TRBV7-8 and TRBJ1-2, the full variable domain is GAGVSQSPRYKVAKRGQDVALRCDPISGHVSLFWYQQALGQGPEFLTYFQNEAQLDKSGLPSDRFFAERPEGSVSTLKIQRTQQEDSAVYLCASSFALGGYTFGSGTRLTVV.

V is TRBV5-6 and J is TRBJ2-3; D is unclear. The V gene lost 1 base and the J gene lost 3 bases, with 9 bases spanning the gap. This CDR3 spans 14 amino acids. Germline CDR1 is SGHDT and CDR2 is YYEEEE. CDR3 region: CASSLTPETDTQYF. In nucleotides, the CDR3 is TGTGCCAGCAGCTTGACCCCGGAGACAGATACGCAGTATTTT.

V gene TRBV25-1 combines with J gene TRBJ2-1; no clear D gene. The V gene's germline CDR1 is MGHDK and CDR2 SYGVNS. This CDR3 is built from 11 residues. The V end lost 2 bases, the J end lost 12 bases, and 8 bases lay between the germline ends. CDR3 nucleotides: TGTGCCAGCAGTGAAGTAGGGCGGCAGTTCTTC. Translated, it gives CASSEVGRQFF.

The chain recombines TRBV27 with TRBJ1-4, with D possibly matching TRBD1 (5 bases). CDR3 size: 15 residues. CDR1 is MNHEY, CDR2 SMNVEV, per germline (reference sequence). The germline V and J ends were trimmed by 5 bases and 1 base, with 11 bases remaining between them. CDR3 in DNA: TGTGCCAGCAGTCGGGGGGGAGGAACTAATGAAAAACTGTTTTTT. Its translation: CASSRGGGTNEKLFF. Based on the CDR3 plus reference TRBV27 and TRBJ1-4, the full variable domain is EAQVTQNPRYLITVTGKKLTVTCSQNMNHEYMSWYRQDPGLGLRQIYYSMNVEVTDKGDVPEGYKVSRKEKRNFPLILESPSPNQTSLYFCASSRGGGTNEKLFFGSGTQLSVL.

CDR3 DNA sequence: TGTGCCAGCAGCTTCATCAACACTGAAGCTTTCTTT. Protein: CASSFINTEAFF. This chain links TRBV7-9 with TRBJ1-1; D is unclear. The CDR3 covers 12 residues. Looked up from germline, CDR1 is SEHNR and CDR2 is FQNEAQ (reference sequence). Trimming took off 3 bases at V and 2 bases at J, with 4 bases between the two ends. The whole variable domain, remainder taken from reference TRBV7-9 and TRBJ1-1, is DTGVSQNPRHKITKRGQNVTFRCDPISEHNRLYWYRQTLGQGPEFLTYFQNEAQLEKSRLLSDRFSAERPKGSFSTLEIQRTEQGDSAMYLCASSFINTEAFFGQGTRLTVV.

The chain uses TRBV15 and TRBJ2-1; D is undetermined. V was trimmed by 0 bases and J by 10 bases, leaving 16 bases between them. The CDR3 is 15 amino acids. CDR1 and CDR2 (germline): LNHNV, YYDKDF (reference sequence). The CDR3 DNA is TGTGCCACCAGCAGAGATCCTGCCACTACTTCGGAGCAGTTCTTC. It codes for CATSRDPATTSEQFF.

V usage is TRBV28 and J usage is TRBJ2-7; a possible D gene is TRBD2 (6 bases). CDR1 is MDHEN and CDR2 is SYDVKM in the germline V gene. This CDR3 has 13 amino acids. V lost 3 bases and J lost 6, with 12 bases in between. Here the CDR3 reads CASSFRGVGEQYF. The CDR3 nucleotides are TGTGCCAGCAGTTTCCGCGGGGTCGGCGAGCAGTACTTC.

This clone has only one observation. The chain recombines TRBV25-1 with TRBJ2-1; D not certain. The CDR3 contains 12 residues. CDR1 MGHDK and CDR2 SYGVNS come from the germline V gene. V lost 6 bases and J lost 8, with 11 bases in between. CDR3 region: CASSLGGHEQFF. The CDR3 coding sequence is TGTGCCAGCAGCCTAGGTGGGCATGAGCAGTTCTTC.

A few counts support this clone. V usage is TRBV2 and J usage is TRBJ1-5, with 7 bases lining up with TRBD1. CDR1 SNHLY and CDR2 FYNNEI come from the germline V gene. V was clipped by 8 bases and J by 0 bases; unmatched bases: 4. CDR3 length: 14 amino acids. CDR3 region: CASGRQGSNQPQHF. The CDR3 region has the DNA TGTGCCAGCGGAAGACAGGGTAGCAATCAGCCCCAGCATTTT.

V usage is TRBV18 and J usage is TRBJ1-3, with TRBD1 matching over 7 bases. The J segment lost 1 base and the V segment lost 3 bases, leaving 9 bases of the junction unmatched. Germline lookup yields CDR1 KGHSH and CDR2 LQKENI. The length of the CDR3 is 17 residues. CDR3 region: CASSPGRQGPSGNTIYF. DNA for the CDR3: TGTGCCAGCTCACCTGGGAGACAGGGACCTTCTGGAAACACCATATATTTT.

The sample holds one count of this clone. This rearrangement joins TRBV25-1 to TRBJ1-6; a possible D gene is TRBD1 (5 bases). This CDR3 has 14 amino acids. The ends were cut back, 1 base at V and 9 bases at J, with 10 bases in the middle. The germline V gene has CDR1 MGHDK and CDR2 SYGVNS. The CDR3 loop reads CASSELGQVSPLHF. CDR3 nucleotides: TGTGCCAGCAGTGAATTAGGACAAGTTTCACCCCTCCACTTT.

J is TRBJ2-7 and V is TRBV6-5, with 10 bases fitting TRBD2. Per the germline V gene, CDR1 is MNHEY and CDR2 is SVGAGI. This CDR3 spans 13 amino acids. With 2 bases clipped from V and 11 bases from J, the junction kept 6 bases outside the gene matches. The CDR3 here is CASSYLAGVSKYF. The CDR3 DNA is TGTGCCAGCAGTTACCTAGCGGGGGTTAGTAAGTACTTC.

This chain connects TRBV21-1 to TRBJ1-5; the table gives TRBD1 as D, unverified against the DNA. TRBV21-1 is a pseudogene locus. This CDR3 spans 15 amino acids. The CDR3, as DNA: TGTGCCAGCACCACGACAGGGCCCCATTGTCAGCCCCAGCATTTT. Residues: CASTTTGPHCQPQHF.

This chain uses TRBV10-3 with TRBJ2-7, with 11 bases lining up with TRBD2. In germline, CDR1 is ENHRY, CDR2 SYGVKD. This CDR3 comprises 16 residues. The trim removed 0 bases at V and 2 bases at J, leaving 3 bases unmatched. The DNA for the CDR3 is TGTGCCATCAGTGAGTCGGTAGCGGGAGGGCCCTACGAGCAGTACTTC. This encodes CAISESVAGGPYEQYF.

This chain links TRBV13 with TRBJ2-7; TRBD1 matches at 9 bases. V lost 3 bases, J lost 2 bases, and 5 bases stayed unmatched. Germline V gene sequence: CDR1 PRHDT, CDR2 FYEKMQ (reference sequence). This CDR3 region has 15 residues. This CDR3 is CASSFTGGSPYEQYF. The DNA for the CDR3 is TGTGCCAGCAGCTTTACAGGGGGCTCCCCCTACGAGCAGTACTTC.

The CDR3 here is CASTAGVRGDGYTF. The CDR3, as DNA: TGTGCCAGCACTGCGGGGGTCAGGGGGGACGGCTACACCTTC. The chain has TRBV6-1 and TRBJ1-2, with 7 bases identical to TRBD1. Trimming at V came to 7 bases and at J to 8 bases, leaving 13 bases not matched to a gene. This CDR3 has 14 amino acids. The V gene's germline CDR1 is MNHNS and CDR2 SASEGT.

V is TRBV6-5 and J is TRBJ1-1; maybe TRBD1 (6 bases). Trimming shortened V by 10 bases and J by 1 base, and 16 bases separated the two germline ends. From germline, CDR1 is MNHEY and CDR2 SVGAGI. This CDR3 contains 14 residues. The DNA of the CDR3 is TGTGCCACCAAAAAGGCACAGGGGAACACTGAAGCTTTCTTT. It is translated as CATKKAQGNTEAFF.

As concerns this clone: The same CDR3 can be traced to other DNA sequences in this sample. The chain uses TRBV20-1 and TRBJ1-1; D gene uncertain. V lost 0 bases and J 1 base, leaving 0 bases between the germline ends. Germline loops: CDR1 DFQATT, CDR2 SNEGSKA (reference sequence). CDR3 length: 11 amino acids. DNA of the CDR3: TGCAGTGCTAGAGAGAACACTGAAGCTTTCTTT. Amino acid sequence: CSARENTEAFF.

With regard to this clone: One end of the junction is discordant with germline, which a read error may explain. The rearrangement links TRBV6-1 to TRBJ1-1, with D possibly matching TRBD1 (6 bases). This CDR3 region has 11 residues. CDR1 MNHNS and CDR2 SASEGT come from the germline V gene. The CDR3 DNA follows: TGTGCCTGCAGGGGATGGACTGAAGCTTTCTTT. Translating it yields CACRGWTEAFF.

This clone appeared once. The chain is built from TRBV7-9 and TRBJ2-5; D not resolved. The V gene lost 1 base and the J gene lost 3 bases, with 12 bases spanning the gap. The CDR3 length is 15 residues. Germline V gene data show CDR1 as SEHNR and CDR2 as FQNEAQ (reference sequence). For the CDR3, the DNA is TGTGCCAGCAGCTTAGGCAGGCAGGCAAAAGAGACCCAGTACTTC. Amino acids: CASSLGRQAKETQYF.

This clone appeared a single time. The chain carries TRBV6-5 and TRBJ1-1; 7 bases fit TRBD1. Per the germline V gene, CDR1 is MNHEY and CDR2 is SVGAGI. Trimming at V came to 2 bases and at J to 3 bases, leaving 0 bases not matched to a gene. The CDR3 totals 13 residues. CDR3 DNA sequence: TGTGCCAGCAGTTACGACAGGGACACTGAAGCTTTCTTT. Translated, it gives CASSYDRDTEAFF.

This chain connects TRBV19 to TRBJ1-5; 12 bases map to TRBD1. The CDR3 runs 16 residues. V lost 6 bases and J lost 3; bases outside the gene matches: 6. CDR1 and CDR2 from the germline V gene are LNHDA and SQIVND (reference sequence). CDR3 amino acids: CASSPGGQGANQPQHF. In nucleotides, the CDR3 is TGTGCCAGTAGCCCCGGGGGACAGGGGGCCAATCAGCCCCAGCATTTT.

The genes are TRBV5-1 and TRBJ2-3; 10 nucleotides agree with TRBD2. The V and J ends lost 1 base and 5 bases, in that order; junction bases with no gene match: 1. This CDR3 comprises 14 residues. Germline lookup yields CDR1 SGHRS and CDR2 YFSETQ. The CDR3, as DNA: TGCGCCAGCAGCTTGAGCGGGAGGGAAGATACGCAGTATTTT. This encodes CASSLSGREDTQYF.

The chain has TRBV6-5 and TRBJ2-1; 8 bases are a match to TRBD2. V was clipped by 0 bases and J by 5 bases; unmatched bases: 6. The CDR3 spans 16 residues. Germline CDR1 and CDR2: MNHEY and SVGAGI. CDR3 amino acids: CASSYSVLAGNNEQFF. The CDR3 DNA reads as TGTGCCAGCAGTTACTCGGTCCTAGCGGGTAACAATGAGCAGTTCTTC.

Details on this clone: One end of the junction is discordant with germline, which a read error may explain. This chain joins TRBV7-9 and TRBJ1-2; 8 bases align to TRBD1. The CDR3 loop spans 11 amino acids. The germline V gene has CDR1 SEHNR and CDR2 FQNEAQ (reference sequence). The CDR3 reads CASSLPGQEGF. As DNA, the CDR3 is TGTGCCAGCAGCCTACCGGGACAGGAAGGCTTC.

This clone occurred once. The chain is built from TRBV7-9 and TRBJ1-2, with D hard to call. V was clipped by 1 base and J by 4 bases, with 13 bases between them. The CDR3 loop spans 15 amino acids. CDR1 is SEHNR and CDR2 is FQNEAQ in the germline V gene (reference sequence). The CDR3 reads CASSLGMTPFYGYTF. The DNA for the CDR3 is TGTGCCAGCAGCTTAGGAATGACACCGTTCTATGGCTACACCTTC.

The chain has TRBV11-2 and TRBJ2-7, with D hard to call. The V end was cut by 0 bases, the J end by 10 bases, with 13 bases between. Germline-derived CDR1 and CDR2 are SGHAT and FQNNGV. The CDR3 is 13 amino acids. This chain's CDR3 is CASSLEPNLFQYF. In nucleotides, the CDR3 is TGTGCCAGCAGCTTAGAACCCAACCTGTTTCAGTACTTC.

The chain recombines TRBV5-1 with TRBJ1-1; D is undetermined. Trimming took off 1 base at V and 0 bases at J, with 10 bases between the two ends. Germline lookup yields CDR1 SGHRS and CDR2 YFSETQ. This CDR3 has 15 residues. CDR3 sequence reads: CASSLLGFMNTEAFF. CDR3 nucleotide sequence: TGCGCCAGCAGCTTGTTGGGGTTCATGAACACTGAAGCTTTCTTT.